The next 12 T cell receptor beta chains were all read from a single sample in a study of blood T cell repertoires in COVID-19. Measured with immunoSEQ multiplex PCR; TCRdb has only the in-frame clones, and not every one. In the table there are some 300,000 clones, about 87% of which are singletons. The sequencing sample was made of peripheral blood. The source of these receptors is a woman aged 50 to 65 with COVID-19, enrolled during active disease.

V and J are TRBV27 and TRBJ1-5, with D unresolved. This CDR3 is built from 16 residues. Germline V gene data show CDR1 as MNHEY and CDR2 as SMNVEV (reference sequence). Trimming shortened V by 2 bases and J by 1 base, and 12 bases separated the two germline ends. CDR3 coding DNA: TGTGCCAGCAGTTTAAGAGGGAGGTTGAGCAATCAGCCCCAGCATTTT. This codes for CASSLRGRLSNQPQHF.

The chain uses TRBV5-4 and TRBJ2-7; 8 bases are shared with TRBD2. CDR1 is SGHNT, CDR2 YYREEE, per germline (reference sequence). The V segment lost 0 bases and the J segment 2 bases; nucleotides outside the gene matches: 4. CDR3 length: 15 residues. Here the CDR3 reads CASSLDPGGPYEQYF. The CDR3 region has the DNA TGTGCCAGCAGCTTGGATCCGGGAGGGCCCTACGAGCAGTACTTC.

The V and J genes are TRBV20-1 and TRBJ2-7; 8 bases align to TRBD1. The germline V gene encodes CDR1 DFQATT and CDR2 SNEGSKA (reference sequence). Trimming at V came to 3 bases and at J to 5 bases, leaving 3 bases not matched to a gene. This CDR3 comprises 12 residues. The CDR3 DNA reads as TGCAGTGCTAGTAAGGGACAGGACGAGCAGTACTTC. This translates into CSASKGQDEQYF.

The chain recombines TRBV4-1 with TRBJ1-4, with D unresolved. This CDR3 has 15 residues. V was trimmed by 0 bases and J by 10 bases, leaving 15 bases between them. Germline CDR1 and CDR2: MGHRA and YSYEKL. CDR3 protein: CASSQDPGMRGKLFF. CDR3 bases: TGCGCCAGCAGCCAAGACCCGGGGATGCGGGGAAAACTGTTTTTT.

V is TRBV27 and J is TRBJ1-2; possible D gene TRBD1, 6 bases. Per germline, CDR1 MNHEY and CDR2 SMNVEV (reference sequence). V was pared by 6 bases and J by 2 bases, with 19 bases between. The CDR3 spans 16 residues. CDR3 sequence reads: CASRLLHSTGNYGYTF. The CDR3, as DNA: TGTGCCAGCAGGCTACTCCACTCGACAGGAAACTATGGCTACACCTTC.

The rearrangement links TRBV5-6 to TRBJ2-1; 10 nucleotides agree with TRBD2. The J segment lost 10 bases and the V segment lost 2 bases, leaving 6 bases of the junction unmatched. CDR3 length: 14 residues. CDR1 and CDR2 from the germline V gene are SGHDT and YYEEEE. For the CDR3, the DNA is TGTGCCAGCAGCTTTAGTAGCGGGAGGACCGAGCAGTTCTTC. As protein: CASSFSSGRTEQFF.

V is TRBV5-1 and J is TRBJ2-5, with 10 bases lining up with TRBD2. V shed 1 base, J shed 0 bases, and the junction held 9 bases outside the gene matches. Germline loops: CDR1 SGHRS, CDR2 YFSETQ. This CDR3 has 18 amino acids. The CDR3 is CASSLTASGSRYQETQYF. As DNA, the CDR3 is TGCGCCAGCAGCTTGACGGCTAGCGGGAGCCGCTACCAAGAGACCCAGTACTTC.

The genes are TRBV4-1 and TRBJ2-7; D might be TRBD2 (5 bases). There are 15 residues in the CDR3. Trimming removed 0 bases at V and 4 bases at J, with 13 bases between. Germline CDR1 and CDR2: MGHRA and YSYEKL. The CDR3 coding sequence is TGCGCCAGCAGCCAAGATAGGGCGAGGGAGTACGAGCAGTACTTC. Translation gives CASSQDRAREYEQYF.

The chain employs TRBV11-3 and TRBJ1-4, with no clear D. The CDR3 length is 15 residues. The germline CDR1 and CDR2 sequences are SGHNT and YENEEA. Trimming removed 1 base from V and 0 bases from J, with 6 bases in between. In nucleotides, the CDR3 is TGTGCCAGCAGCTTAGGAGGGTCAACTAATGAAAAACTGTTTTTT. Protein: CASSLGGSTNEKLFF.

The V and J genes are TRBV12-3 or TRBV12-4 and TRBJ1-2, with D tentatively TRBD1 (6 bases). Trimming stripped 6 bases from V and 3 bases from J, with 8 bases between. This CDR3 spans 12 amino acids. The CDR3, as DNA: TGTGCCAGCAGCCAGGGGTACTATGGCTACACCTTC. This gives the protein CASSQGYYGYTF.

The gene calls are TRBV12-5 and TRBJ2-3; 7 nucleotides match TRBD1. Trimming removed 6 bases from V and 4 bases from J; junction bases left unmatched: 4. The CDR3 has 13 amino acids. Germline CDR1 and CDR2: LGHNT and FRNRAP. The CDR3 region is CASGQGKADTQYF. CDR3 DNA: TGTGCTAGTGGACAGGGGAAGGCAGATACGCAGTATTTT.

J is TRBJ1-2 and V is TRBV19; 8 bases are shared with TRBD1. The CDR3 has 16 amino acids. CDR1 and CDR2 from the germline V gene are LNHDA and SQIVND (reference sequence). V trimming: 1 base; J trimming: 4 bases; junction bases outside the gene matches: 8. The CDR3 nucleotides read TGTGCCAGTAGTATAGCCTCGGACAGGGACGGCTATGGCTACACCTTC. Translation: CASSIASDRDGYGYTF.